The 24 T cell receptor beta chains below were found in one sample sequenced in a study of blood T cell repertoires in COVID-19 (dated by TCRdb to 2018 to 2021). Libraries were made using the immunoSEQ multiplex PCR assay. TCRdb carries this immuneACCESS record with in-frame sequences only. Its versions omit some clonotypes, under half of them owing to an unresolved V gene in the studies checked, with the rest unexplained. The sample table records about 150,000 clones; approximately 92% of these occur just once. The ten largest clones represent roughly 15% of the sample. The sample was peripheral blood. These receptors were collected from a woman aged 40 to 50 with acute or convalescent COVID-19.

The gene calls are TRBV10-3 and TRBJ2-7; 9 bases fit TRBD1. Germline CDR1 is ENHRY and CDR2 is SYGVKD. V dropped 8 bases and J dropped 6; count of bases not matched to a gene: 5. CDR3 length: 12 residues. The CDR3 spells CAIGDRVVEQYF. The CDR3 DNA is TGTGCCATCGGGGACAGGGTCGTCGAGCAGTACTTC.

The J gene is TRBJ1-6, the V gene TRBV5-5; 7 bases match TRBD1. V lost 4 bases and J lost 5; bases outside the gene matches: 3. The CDR3 is made up of 14 amino acids. Germline V gene sequence: CDR1 SGHKS, CDR2 YYEKEE (reference sequence). The CDR3 DNA follows: TGTGCCAGCAGCATGGGACAGAATAATTCACCCCTCCACTTT. Translation gives CASSMGQNNSPLHF.

This clone was seen just once. The chain recombines TRBV29-1 with TRBJ1-3; 7 nucleotides align to TRBD1. Germline-derived CDR1 and CDR2 are SQVTM and ANQGSEA. The J segment lost 5 bases and the V segment lost 7 bases, leaving 8 bases of the junction unmatched. The CDR3 is 13 residues long. The CDR3 DNA sequence: TGCAGCGCCGCCCCGAGGGGGCGAAACACCATATATTTT. Its protein product is CSAAPRGRNTIYF.

This clone showed up just once. V gene TRBV4-1 combines with J gene TRBJ2-2, with D possibly being TRBD1 (5 bases). V lost 4 bases and J lost 2, with 11 bases in between. Germline CDR1 MGHRA, CDR2 YSYEKL. The CDR3 has 15 amino acids. CDR3 nucleotide sequence: TGCGCCAGCAGCCCAGTAGGGGCCAACACCGGGGAGCTGTTTTTT. Translation: CASSPVGANTGELFF.

V is TRBV9 and J is TRBJ2-6, with D perhaps TRBD1 (5 bases). Trimming pared 0 bases from V and 0 bases from J, leaving 7 bases between. The CDR3 extends over 16 amino acids. Germline loops: CDR1 SGDLS, CDR2 YYNGEE. The CDR3 protein is CASSVGQGSGANVLTF. The CDR3 region has the DNA TGTGCCAGCAGCGTAGGCCAGGGCTCTGGGGCCAACGTCCTGACTTTC.

The chain employs TRBV4-1 and TRBJ1-6, with 9 bases that match TRBD1. Trimming at V came to 1 base and at J to 11 bases, leaving 12 bases not matched to a gene. The CDR3 runs to 17 residues. Germline V gives CDR1 MGHRA, CDR2 YSYEKL. DNA of the CDR3: TGCGCCAGCAGCCAAGCCGGCGGGGACAGGGCGATCGCACCCCTCCACTTT. This translates into CASSQAGGDRAIAPLHF.

The chain uses TRBV10-3 and TRBJ1-1; 8 positions match TRBD1. The J segment lost 1 base and the V segment lost 6 bases, leaving 7 bases of the junction unmatched. Germline CDR1 reads ENHRY; CDR2 reads SYGVKD. The CDR3 length is 15 residues. CDR3 residues: CAIRQTGEGNTEAFF. The CDR3 bases are TGTGCCATCAGGCAGACAGGGGAAGGGAACACTGAAGCTTTCTTT.

The chain couples TRBV20-1 to TRBJ2-2, with 7 bases fitting TRBD2. Germline V gene data show CDR1 as DFQATT and CDR2 as SNEGSKA (reference sequence). The CDR3 has 14 amino acids. The ends lost 3 bases at V and 1 base at J; junction bases unmatched: 2. The DNA for the CDR3 is TGCAGTGCTAGTTCTAGCGGGAACACCGGGGAGCTGTTTTTT. Encoded protein: CSASSSGNTGELFF.

Written as DNA, the CDR3 is TGTGCCAGCAGCCAAAACAGGGGGCGCGTTCAGGAGACCCAGTACTTC. The encoded protein is CASSQNRGRVQETQYF. The V call is TRBV7-6, the J call TRBJ2-5; TRBD1 agrees at 9 bases. The CDR3 totals 16 residues. The V gene end was trimmed by 5 bases and the J gene end by 5 bases; junction bases not matched to a gene: 12. Germline V gene data show CDR1 as SGHVS and CDR2 as FNYEAQ.

The chain combines TRBV7-9 with TRBJ2-6; 7 nucleotides line up with TRBD1. The CDR3 consists of 16 residues. Unmatched junction bases numbered 6, after V lost 5 bases and J lost 2 bases. Germline V gene lookup returns CDR1 SEHNR and CDR2 FQNEAQ (reference sequence). The DNA of the CDR3 is TGTGCCAGCAGCATATCCGGGACAGCTGGGGCCAACGTCCTGACTTTC. This translates into CASSISGTAGANVLTF.

This chain connects TRBV7-3 to TRBJ2-2; D perhaps matches TRBD2 (5 bases). Deletions cut 2 bases from V and 0 bases from J, with 7 bases between. CDR3 size: 15 residues. Germline V lookup: CDR1 SGHTA, CDR2 FQGTGA. The CDR3 reads CASSLLAANTGELFF. Written as DNA, the CDR3 is TGTGCCAGCAGCTTACTAGCCGCGAACACCGGGGAGCTGTTTTTT. The full variable domain, completed using reference TRBV7-3 and TRBJ2-2, is GAGVSQTPSNKVTEKGKYVELRCDPISGHTALYWYRQSLGQGPEFLIYFQGTGAADDSGLPNDRFFAVRPEGSVSTLKIQRTERGDSAVYLCASSLLAANTGELFFGEGSRLTVL.

V is TRBV12-5 and J is TRBJ1-6; no firm D call. V was pared by 3 bases and J by 9 bases, with 3 bases between. Germline CDR1 and CDR2: LGHNT and FRNRAP. This CDR3 has 11 residues. The DNA of the CDR3 is TGTGCTAGTGGTTTCAGTTCACCCCTCCACTTT. Protein product: CASGFSSPLHF.

The chain recombines TRBV3-1 (or the pseudogene TRBV3-2) with TRBJ2-1, with a weak D call TRBD2 (6 bases). The CDR3 is 13 amino acids. Deletions cut 4 bases from V and 4 bases from J, with 8 bases between. Germline loops: CDR1 LGHDT, CDR2 YNNKEL (reference sequence). The CDR3 reads CASSRGLYNEQFF. CDR3 DNA: TGTGCCAGCAGCCGGGGACTTTACAATGAGCAGTTCTTC.

The chain joins TRBV5-1 to TRBJ2-5, with 8 bases identical to TRBD2. Germline V gene data show CDR1 as SGHRS and CDR2 as YFSETQ. This CDR3 spans 15 amino acids. V lost 2 bases and J lost 5; bases outside the gene matches: 8. The CDR3 DNA reads as TGCGCCAGCAGCTTAACTTCGGGGGGGCTTGAGACCCAGTACTTC. Translated: CASSLTSGGLETQYF.

Only one count was recorded for this clone. The chain employs TRBV6-5 and TRBJ2-7, with 7 bases that match TRBD1. The V and J ends lost 4 bases and 2 bases, in that order; junction bases with no gene match: 8. Germline loops: CDR1 MNHEY, CDR2 SVGAGI. The CDR3 runs 15 residues. This CDR3 is CASSFQTGIPYEQYF. The CDR3 DNA follows: TGTGCCAGCAGTTTCCAGACAGGGATCCCCTACGAGCAGTACTTC.

V usage is TRBV6-5 and J usage is TRBJ1-6; the D is unclear. V dropped 7 bases and J dropped 6 bases, with 10 bases sitting between them. The CDR3 runs 13 residues. Germline loops: CDR1 MNHEY, CDR2 SVGAGI. CDR3 DNA sequence: TGTGCCAGCACCCCCGCCAGTAATTCACCCCTCCACTTT. This codes for CASTPASNSPLHF.

This sequence joins TRBV5-1 and TRBJ1-1; D unclear. The CDR3 is 13 residues long. The germline CDR1 and CDR2 sequences are SGHRS and YFSETQ. Trimming left V 4 bases short and J 1 base short, with 8 bases between. The CDR3 loop is CASSTRGNTEAFF. The CDR3 DNA reads TGCGCCAGCAGCACAAGAGGGAACACTGAAGCTTTCTTT.

The J gene is TRBJ1-6, the V gene TRBV2, with a tentative D call TRBD1 (6 bases). CDR1 is SNHLY and CDR2 is FYNNEI in the germline V gene. This CDR3 contains 15 residues. Deletions cut 3 bases from V and 7 bases from J, with 13 bases between. The CDR3 here is CASSESSQGNSPLHF. The CDR3 nucleotides read TGTGCCAGCAGTGAGAGCTCACAGGGAAATTCACCCCTCCACTTT.

V usage is TRBV9 and J usage is TRBJ1-1, with D possibly TRBD1 on 6 matching bases. The CDR3 covers 16 residues. CDR1 is SGDLS and CDR2 is YYNGEE in the germline V gene. Trimming removed 0 bases at V and 5 bases at J, with 17 bases between. CDR3 protein: CASSVGGGAFDTEAFF. The CDR3 DNA follows: TGTGCCAGCAGCGTAGGTGGGGGGGCCTTTGATACTGAAGCTTTCTTT.

The chain employs TRBV14 and TRBJ2-3, with D maybe TRBD1 (5 bases). This CDR3 has 13 amino acids. Germline V gives CDR1 SGHDN, CDR2 FVKESK. V lost 4 bases and J 0 bases, leaving 5 bases between the germline ends. DNA of the CDR3: TGTGCCAGCAGCCCAGGGAGCACAGATACGCAGTATTTT. Amino acids: CASSPGSTDTQYF.

V usage is TRBV27 and J usage is TRBJ2-7; D gene unclear. CDR1 and CDR2 from the germline V gene are MNHEY and SMNVEV (reference sequence). The CDR3 runs to 10 residues. Trimming cost V 5 bases and J 3 bases, with 2 bases left between them. The CDR3 loop reads CASSHYEQYF. The CDR3 bases are TGTGCCAGCAGTCACTACGAGCAGTACTTC.

The V gene is TRBV5-6, the J gene TRBJ1-3; D possibly corresponds to TRBD1 (5 bases). Trimming removed 0 bases from V and 4 bases from J, with 14 bases in between. The germline CDR1 and CDR2 sequences are SGHDT and YYEEEE. The CDR3 contains 16 residues. The CDR3 sequence: CASSLERGFLGNTIYF. The DNA of the CDR3 is TGTGCCAGCAGCTTGGAAAGGGGCTTTCTCGGAAACACCATATATTTT.

In its sample, this clone was seen a few times. The CDR3 nucleotides are TGTGCCAGCAGCTGGGGACTAGCGGGGCGCACTACCCTCTACGAGCAGTACTTC. This sequence encodes CASSWGLAGRTTLYEQYF. The J gene is TRBJ2-7, the V gene TRBV7-2, with 13 bases aligning to TRBD2. Germline CDR1 and CDR2: SGHTA and FQGNSA. There are 18 residues in the CDR3. V shed 4 bases and J 3 bases; nucleotides not matched to a gene: 12.

The chain uses TRBV6-5 and TRBJ1-3; weak D call: TRBD1 (6 bases). The CDR3 is 16 amino acids. Per the germline V gene, CDR1 is MNHEY and CDR2 is SVGAGI. V lost 0 bases to trimming and J lost 3 bases, with 12 bases between them. The CDR3 loop is CASSYSGGGSGNTIYF. CDR3 sequence (DNA): TGTGCCAGCAGTTACTCGGGGGGCGGGAGTGGAAACACCATATATTTT.